These 10 T cell receptor beta chains originate from one sample sequenced in a study of CD8 T cells in ankylosing spondylitis. Study-level points and caveats: Typical of ankylosing spondylitis blood, it appeared, was a TCR beta motif of fewer than ten highly homologous variants.

One entry per CDR3 protein results from TCRdb running MiXCR on the 5' RACE reads. The sample yields about 450,000 distinct CDR3 sequences, 25% to 30% seen once. No antigen is known for these receptors. The source material was blood, either unsorted or a sorted T cell fraction (not recorded which). These receptors all come from a male donor with ankylosing spondylitis.

This clonotype was seen more than once but under ten times. V and J are TRBV29-1 and TRBJ2-7; 7 positions agree with TRBD1. Germline trimming cut 1 base from V and 0 bases from J; bases unmatched to any gene: 3. The CDR3 is 14 residues long. Looked up from germline, CDR1 is SQVTM and CDR2 is ANQGSEA. CDR3 residues: CSVEATGSSYEQYF. In nucleotides, the CDR3 is TGCAGCGTTGAAGCGACAGGGAGCTCCTACGAGCAGTACTTC.

This clonotype was picked up one time. V and J are TRBV20-1 and TRBJ2-7; D is possibly TRBD1 or TRBD2 (5 bases each). This CDR3 comprises 15 residues. V was pared by 1 base and J by 5 bases, with 18 bases between. In germline, CDR1 is DFQATT, CDR2 SNEGSKA (reference sequence). The DNA of the CDR3 is TGCAGTGCTAGAGCGGGACCCTCTATTGGAGACGAGCAGTACTTC. Its protein is CSARAGPSIGDEQYF.

This clonotype was counted between two and nine times. The chain is built from TRBV20-1 and TRBJ2-5; TRBD2 matches at 7 bases. The germline V gene has CDR1 DFQATT and CDR2 SNEGSKA (reference sequence). Germline trimming cut 3 bases from V and 5 bases from J; bases unmatched to any gene: 9. This CDR3 has 14 residues. The CDR3 spells CSASTSGGGETQYF. CDR3 bases: TGCAGTGCTAGCACGTCGGGAGGAGGGGAGACCCAGTACTTC.

The V and J genes are TRBV20-1 and TRBJ2-2; 10 bases map to TRBD2. Trimming at V came to 5 bases and at J to 7 bases, leaving 7 bases not matched to a gene. The CDR3 extends over 14 amino acids. Looked up from germline, CDR1 is DFQATT and CDR2 is SNEGSKA (reference sequence). In DNA, the CDR3 is TGCAGTGCTTCTAGCGGGAGTGAGATCGGGGAGCTGTTTTTT. As protein: CSASSGSEIGELFF.

The V gene is TRBV20-1, the J gene TRBJ1-1; D uncertain. The CDR3 contains 12 residues. Trimming took 2 bases from V and 0 from J, leaving 4 bases between them. The germline CDR1 and CDR2 sequences are DFQATT and SNEGSKA (reference sequence). Written as DNA, the CDR3 is TGCAGTGCTAGAAGGCTGAACACTGAAGCTTTCTTT. It codes for CSARRLNTEAFF.

This clonotype was observed many times. This chain uses TRBV10-3 with TRBJ1-5; D is ambiguous. The V gene's germline CDR1 is ENHRY and CDR2 SYGVKD. CDR3 size: 14 residues. Trimming pared 0 bases from V and 5 bases from J, leaving 8 bases between. CDR3: CAISESGDYQPQHF. CDR3 DNA: TGTGCCATCAGTGAGTCTGGGGATTATCAGCCCCAGCATTTT.

In this sample, this clonotype turned up a few times. The chain combines TRBV10-2 with TRBJ2-2; D gene unclear. The germline CDR1 and CDR2 sequences are WSHSY and SAAADI. The CDR3 length is 15 residues. The V end was cut by 6 bases, the J end by 4 bases, with 15 bases between. Written as DNA, the CDR3 is TGCGCCAGCAGGGGAATCGTTTCGCCCACCGGGGAGCTGTTTTTT. Its protein product is CASRGIVSPTGELFF.

The chain has TRBV11-2 and TRBJ1-1; D unclear. Deletions cut 8 bases from V and 3 bases from J, with 13 bases between. Germline CDR1 reads SGHAT; CDR2 reads FQNNGV. The CDR3 length is 13 residues. As DNA, the CDR3 is TGTGCCAGCGAGCGACCCAAGGACACTGAAGCTTTCTTT. This translates into CASERPKDTEAFF.

The rearrangement uses TRBV7-2 and TRBJ1-2; D gene uncertain. Trimming removed 2 bases at V and 0 bases at J, with 10 bases between. The CDR3 covers 15 residues. The germline V gene has CDR1 SGHTA and CDR2 FQGNSA. CDR3 sequence reads: CASSLSGNANYGYTF. CDR3 nucleotide sequence: TGTGCCAGCAGCTTATCCGGGAACGCTAACTATGGCTACACCTTC. The whole variable domain, remainder taken from reference TRBV7-2 and TRBJ1-2, is GAGVSQSPSNKVTEKGKDVELRCDPISGHTALYWYRQSLGQGLEFLIYFQGNSAPDKSGLPSDRFSAERTGGSVSTLTIQRTQQEDSAVYLCASSLSGNANYGYTFGSGTRLTVV.

This rearrangement joins TRBV7-9 to TRBJ2-7; possibly TRBD1 for D (6 bases). The germline V gene encodes CDR1 SEHNR and CDR2 FQNEAQ (reference sequence). This CDR3 contains 15 residues. Deletions cut 2 bases from V and 2 bases from J, with 13 bases between. The CDR3, as DNA: TGTGCCAGCAGCTTATCCGGAACAGGGCCCTACGAGCAGTACGTC. It specifies CASSLSGTGPYEQYV.